The next 28 T cell receptor beta chains were all read from a single sample in a study of T cell responses to AZD1222 COVID-19 vaccine. Clones were read by immunoSEQ multiplex PCR, and TCRdb kept only the in-frame ones, dropping some. The profile covers roughly 84,000 clones, with roughly 88% appearing a single time and 12% taken by the ten largest. The material sequenced was peripheral blood, taken 28 days after the second AZD1222 dose. The receptors derive from an adult who received the AZD1222 COVID-19 vaccine.

This sequence joins TRBV3-1 (or the pseudogene TRBV3-2) and TRBJ2-7; D may be TRBD2 (6 bases). Between the trimmed V and J ends, which lost 0 bases and 6 bases, there was a span of 9 bases. In germline, CDR1 is LGHDT, CDR2 YNNKEL (reference sequence). CDR3 size: 13 residues. CDR3 amino acids: CASSQDRGLEQYF. CDR3 coding DNA: TGTGCCAGCAGCCAAGATCGGGGACTCGAGCAGTACTTC.

The CDR3 here is CASKGDGQPQHF. The CDR3 nucleotides are TGCGCCAGCAAGGGGGATGGTCAGCCCCAGCATTTT. This chain connects TRBV4-1 to TRBJ1-5; TRBD1 is a possible D gene (6 bases). The V and J ends lost 7 bases and 6 bases respectively, with 10 bases between them. CDR1 MGHRA and CDR2 YSYEKL come from the germline V gene. The CDR3 loop spans 12 amino acids.

V and J are TRBV12-5 and TRBJ2-2; D remains ambiguous. Germline CDR1 LGHNT, CDR2 FRNRAP. CDR3 size: 15 residues. V was shortened by 2 bases and J by 1 base, with 8 bases between the two germline ends. CDR3 residues: CASGLSAGNTGELFF. In DNA, the CDR3 is TGTGCTAGTGGTTTGTCAGCAGGGAACACCGGGGAGCTGTTTTTT.

CDR3 amino acids: CASSLGAGQTEAFF. CDR3 nucleotides: TGTGCCAGCAGCTTAGGAGCAGGGCAAACTGAAGCTTTCTTT. J is TRBJ1-1 and V is TRBV7-2; weak D call: TRBD1 (5 bases). The CDR3 is made up of 14 amino acids. The V gene lost 1 base and the J gene lost 5 bases, with 11 bases spanning the gap. CDR1 and CDR2 from the germline V gene are SGHTA and FQGNSA.

The chain couples TRBV30 to TRBJ2-5; TRBD1 is a possible D gene (5 bases). The CDR3 loop spans 14 amino acids. CDR1 is GTSNPN and CDR2 is SVGIG in the germline V gene (reference sequence). Trimming removed 0 bases at V and 7 bases at J, with 15 bases between. The CDR3: CAWSVIRQSGTQYF. The CDR3, as DNA: TGTGCCTGGAGTGTAATTCGACAGTCGGGGACCCAGTACTTC.

The V and J genes are TRBV5-1 and TRBJ2-1; D could derive from TRBD1 or TRBD2 (5 bases each). The CDR3 totals 12 residues. Trimming took 0 bases from V and 10 from J, leaving 8 bases between them. Germline V lookup: CDR1 SGHRS, CDR2 YFSETQ. The CDR3 region has the DNA TGCGCCAGCAGCTTGGAAAGGGACGAGCAGTTCTTC. Protein: CASSLERDEQFF.

This clone has only a few counts. This chain joins TRBV10-3 and TRBJ1-4; 10 nucleotides match TRBD1. Germline lookup yields CDR1 ENHRY and CDR2 SYGVKD. The junction had 4 bases not matched to a gene; V was cut back by 6 bases and J by 6 bases. The CDR3 is made up of 14 amino acids. CDR3 residues: CAIRPGTGDEKLFF. In nucleotides, the CDR3 is TGTGCCATCAGACCCGGGACAGGGGATGAAAAACTGTTTTTT.

This clone showed up just a few times. The chain has TRBV3-1 (or the pseudogene TRBV3-2) and TRBJ1-1; D is unresolved. CDR3 length equals 13 residues. CDR1 LGHDT and CDR2 YNNKEL come from the germline V gene (reference sequence). V was clipped by 3 bases and J by 5 bases, with 10 bases between them. This CDR3 reads CASSHPSGTEAFF. For the CDR3, the DNA is TGTGCCAGCAGCCACCCCTCTGGGACTGAAGCTTTCTTT.

This chain joins TRBV10-3 and TRBJ1-6; no definite D call. The germline V gene encodes CDR1 ENHRY and CDR2 SYGVKD. V lost 4 bases to trimming and J lost 5 bases, with 6 bases between them. The CDR3 extends over 13 amino acids. The CDR3 bases are TGTGCCATCAGTGCACAGAATAATTCACCCCTCCACTTT. Its translation: CAISAQNNSPLHF.

This clone showed up just a few times. The chain is built from TRBV19 and TRBJ1-1, with 11 positions matching TRBD1. Germline CDR1 LNHDA, CDR2 SQIVND (reference sequence). With V trimmed by 2 bases and J by 4 bases, 9 bases remained unmatched. The CDR3 runs 17 residues. CDR3 residues: CASSISPAGTGGTEAFF. In DNA form, the CDR3 reads TGTGCCAGTAGTATATCCCCCGCCGGGACAGGGGGCACTGAAGCTTTCTTT.

The rearrangement links TRBV12-5 to TRBJ2-7; D gene unclear. The CDR3 is 12 amino acids. The germline gives CDR1 LGHNT, CDR2 FRNRAP. V lost 0 bases to trimming and J lost 6 bases, with 6 bases between them. The CDR3 sequence: CASGLVPTEQYF. CDR3 bases: TGTGCTAGTGGTTTGGTACCCACCGAGCAGTACTTC.

The gene calls are TRBV30 and TRBJ1-2; D is unresolved. Germline CDR1 and CDR2: GTSNPN and SVGIG (reference sequence). This CDR3 is built from 13 residues. Trimming stripped 0 bases from V and 4 bases from J, with 9 bases between. The CDR3 bases are TGTGCCTGGAGTGTAGGGCCTACCTATGGCTACACCTTC. It codes for CAWSVGPTYGYTF. Combining the CDR3 with reference TRBV30 and TRBJ1-2 gives the whole variable domain SQTIHQWPATLVQPVGSPLSLECTVEGTSNPNLYWYRQAAGRGLQLLFYSVGIGQISSEVPQNLSASRPQDRQFILSSKKLLLSDSGFYLCAWSVGPTYGYTFGSGTRLTVV.

The CDR3 spells CASGTSGRKSETQYF. The CDR3 DNA reads as TGTGCCAGCGGTACTAGCGGGAGAAAGTCGGAGACCCAGTACTTC. The V call is TRBV9, the J call TRBJ2-5, with 11 bases matching TRBD2. The ends lost 7 bases at V and 5 bases at J; junction bases unmatched: 10. CDR1 SGDLS and CDR2 YYNGEE come from the germline V gene. The CDR3 loop spans 15 amino acids.

J is TRBJ2-2 and V is TRBV7-9; no reliable D call. Germline V gene data show CDR1 as SEHNR and CDR2 as FQNEAQ (reference sequence). V lost 2 bases to trimming and J lost 5 bases, with 3 bases between them. The CDR3 covers 12 residues. The CDR3 nucleotides are TGTGCCAGCAGCTTATCAACCGGGGAGCTGTTTTTT. Translation: CASSLSTGELFF.

This clone was counted a few times. Sequence at one end of the junction differs from germline and may be a read error. This chain connects TRBV12-3 or TRBV12-4 to TRBJ2-7, with 8 bases lining up with TRBD2. The CDR3 loop spans 13 amino acids. This chain's CDR3 is CASSLAGWYEQYF. In nucleotides, the CDR3 is TGTGCCAGCAGCTTAGCGGGATGGTACGAGCAGTACTTC.

V gene TRBV18 combines with J gene TRBJ1-3; a possible D gene is TRBD1 (6 bases). V lost 5 bases and J lost 11, with 19 bases in between. Germline CDR1 and CDR2: KGHSH and LQKENI. There are 14 residues in the CDR3. The CDR3 DNA reads TGTGCCAGCTCAGACCAGGACAGCCACCCATCCATATATTTT. Translation gives CASSDQDSHPSIYF.

This chain uses TRBV18 with TRBJ2-2; D remains ambiguous. The germline V and J ends were trimmed by 3 bases and 3 bases, with 2 bases remaining between them. CDR1 and CDR2 (germline): KGHSH, LQKENI. The CDR3 spans 12 residues. CDR3 sequence: CASSPDTGELFF. DNA for the CDR3: TGTGCCAGCTCACCCGACACCGGGGAGCTGTTTTTT.

The V and J genes are TRBV4-2 and TRBJ2-1; no firm D call. From germline, CDR1 is LGHNA and CDR2 YNFKEQ. The V and J ends lost 2 bases and 2 bases respectively, with 10 bases between them. This CDR3 is built from 15 residues. The CDR3 reads CASSQLKGTYNEQFF. The CDR3 nucleotides are TGTGCCAGCAGCCAATTGAAGGGCACCTACAATGAGCAGTTCTTC.

This sequence joins TRBV4-1 and TRBJ2-1; D call uncertain. The V end lost 0 bases, the J end lost 0 bases, and 9 bases lay between the germline ends. This CDR3 contains 16 residues. Germline assignment: CDR1 MGHRA and CDR2 YSYEKL. The CDR3 DNA reads as TGCGCCAGCAGCCAAGATAACATCCCCTCCTACAATGAGCAGTTCTTC. The encoded protein is CASSQDNIPSYNEQFF.

The chain couples TRBV15 to TRBJ2-3; 7 nucleotides match TRBD2. Germline CDR1 and CDR2: LNHNV and YYDKDF (reference sequence). V lost 1 base to trimming and J lost 2 bases; unmatched junction nucleotides: 6. The CDR3 length is 16 residues. CDR3 residues: CATSRAVGGPTDTQYF. The CDR3 DNA reads TGTGCCACCAGCAGAGCGGTGGGAGGGCCCACAGATACGCAGTATTTT.

This clone was seen only a few times. This sequence joins TRBV2 and TRBJ1-6; D call uncertain. CDR3 length equals 15 residues. V was trimmed by 8 bases and J by 0 bases, leaving 11 bases between them. Germline values: CDR1 SNHLY, CDR2 FYNNEI. CDR3 protein: CASAEWSSYNSPLHF. DNA of the CDR3: TGTGCCAGCGCAGAGTGGAGCTCCTATAATTCACCCCTCCACTTT.

For the CDR3, the DNA is TGTGCTAGTGCCGAAGGCCTACCCGGAGCTTTCTTT. Its translation is CASAEGLPGAFF. The chain couples TRBV12-5 to TRBJ1-1; no clear D gene. The CDR3 length is 12 residues. The germline V gene has CDR1 LGHNT and CDR2 FRNRAP. V shed 7 bases and J shed 10 bases, with 16 bases lying between them. The variable domain in full, completed from reference TRBV12-5 and TRBJ1-1, reads DARVTQTPRHKVTEMGQEVTMRCQPILGHNTVFWYRQTMMQGLELLAYFRNRAPLDDSGMPKDRFSAEMPDATLATLKIQPSEPRDSAVYFCASAEGLPGAFFGQGTRLTVV.

The V and J genes are TRBV10-2 and TRBJ1-1; 9 nucleotides match TRBD1. CDR1 and CDR2 from the germline V gene are WSHSY and SAAADI. Trimming removed 6 bases from V and 2 bases from J; junction bases left unmatched: 10. The CDR3 is 16 residues long. CDR3 amino acids: CASSRIRDRVNTEAFF. CDR3 bases: TGCGCCAGCAGCCGAATCCGGGACAGGGTAAACACTGAAGCTTTCTTT.

This chain connects TRBV18 to TRBJ2-2; a possible D gene is TRBD1 (5 bases). CDR3 length: 14 amino acids. Germline CDR1 and CDR2: KGHSH and LQKENI. V lost 4 bases and J 7 bases, leaving 13 bases between the germline ends. In nucleotides, the CDR3 is TGTGCCAGCTCACTTGCAGGGATCGGCGGGGAGCTGTTTTTT. Protein sequence: CASSLAGIGGELFF.

This clone occurred once. This chain joins TRBV28 and TRBJ2-7; TRBD1 aligns across 9 bases. The CDR3 sequence is 16 residues long. Germline V gene data show CDR1 as MDHEN and CDR2 as SYDVKM. V lost 2 bases to trimming and J lost 3 bases; unmatched junction nucleotides: 8. CDR3 region: CASSLTPGQGFYEQYF. The CDR3 region has the DNA TGTGCCAGCAGTTTAACTCCGGGACAGGGATTCTACGAGCAGTACTTC.

This clone is a singleton in its sample. V usage is TRBV19 and J usage is TRBJ1-4; D might be TRBD1 (6 bases). The CDR3 contains 16 residues. Deletions cut 7 bases from V and 0 bases from J, with 15 bases between. CDR1 LNHDA and CDR2 SQIVND come from the germline V gene (reference sequence). The CDR3 loop is CASNTGQKTTNEKLFF. For the CDR3, the DNA is TGTGCCAGTAACACTGGACAGAAAACAACTAATGAAAAACTGTTTTTT.

The chain is built from TRBV18 and TRBJ1-2; 11 bases line up with TRBD1. After removal of 3 bases from V and 7 bases from J, the junction contained 4 bases not matched to a gene. The CDR3 sequence is 14 residues long. The germline CDR1 and CDR2 sequences are KGHSH and LQKENI. The CDR3 coding sequence is TGTGCCAGCTCACCCCCGGGACAGGGGGGTGGCTACACCTTC. Protein sequence: CASSPPGQGGGYTF.

The chain recombines TRBV28 with TRBJ1-5; 8 nucleotides match TRBD1. V shed 4 bases, J shed 6 bases, and the junction held 14 bases outside the gene matches. This CDR3 is built from 17 residues. Germline assignment: CDR1 MDHEN and CDR2 SYDVKM. DNA for the CDR3: TGTGCCAGCAGTTCACCCCGGACAGGGTTATTTAGTCAGCCCCAGCATTTT. Translated, it gives CASSSPRTGLFSQPQHF. The full variable domain, with the rest looked up from reference TRBV28 and TRBJ1-5, is DVKVTQSSRYLVKRTGEKVFLECVQDMDHENMFWYRQDPGLGLRLIYFSYDVKMKEKGDIPEGYSVSREKKERFSLILESASTNQTSMYLCASSSPRTGLFSQPQHFGDGTRLSIL.